This is a list of T cell receptor beta chains from one sample in a study of human T cells and chemical hapten exposure. One entry per CDR3 protein, called by TCRdb with MiXCR from the RACE reads. This repertoire shows about 300,000 distinct CDR3 sequences, around 5.5% found once; its top ten account for around 8%. Sample: whole blood, taken in connection with sensitization to the hapten diphenylcyclopropenone (DPC). The receptors were gathered from a woman younger than 30 with alopecia areata. Some clones in this sample may be carry-over from other donors' samples. Each CDR3 is given with its conserved first and last residue. Clone size is stated in some rows and not others, as once, few, many or a class when expanded.

v_call	clone_size	j_call	cdr3_aa
TRBV6-6	many	TRBJ1-2	CASRRSTGQGAGGYTF
TRBV5-4	few	TRBJ2-2	CASSLLVGTGKTGELFF
TRBV27	NA	TRBJ2-6	CASSFVGAGANVLTF
TRBV5-1	many	TRBJ2-3	CASSLEARPSTDTQYF
TRBV4-3	NA	TRBJ1-6	CASSQEFGTGASPLHF
TRBV5-1	many	TRBJ1-1	CASSSPDRGMNTEAFF
TRBV6-7	few	TRBJ2-3	CASRMGEGTDTQYF
TRBV6-2/TRBV6-3	NA	TRBJ1-1	CASSSHQGSTNTEAFF
TRBV7-8	few	TRBJ1-2	CASSLTRQGTNYGYTF
TRBV14	many	TRBJ2-2	CASSQATAIYTGELFF
TRBV12-5	many	TRBJ2-7	CASGLVLREVPYEQYF
TRBV28	NA	TRBJ2-5	CASSFQPRGTQYF
TRBV24-1	NA	TRBJ2-3	CATSDFKVTDTQYF
TRBV7-3	NA	TRBJ1-1	CASSPSSMNTEAFF
TRBV24-1	NA	TRBJ2-2	CATSDGRGNTGELFF
TRBV20-1	few	TRBJ2-7	CSASRVLLEQYF
TRBV3-1	NA	TRBJ2-7	CASSQEVSRAYEQYF
TRBV28	NA	TRBJ2-3	CANLNTDTQYF
TRBV4-2	NA	TRBJ1-1	CASSQEQLNTEAFF
TRBV6-5	NA	TRBJ1-5	CASRNRGNQPQHF
TRBV7-2	many	TRBJ2-6	CASSSALGLGANVLTF
TRBV11-2	NA	TRBJ1-5	CASSSTGNDQPQHF
TRBV6-2/TRBV6-3	few	TRBJ1-1	CASRRPTGRDTEAFF
TRBV29-1	NA	TRBJ2-5	CSVMEGETQYF
TRBV27	few	TRBJ1-1	CASSESMNTEAFF
TRBV7-2	few	TRBJ1-6	CASSLVTGSSSPLHF
TRBV10-3	few	TRBJ1-2	CAISSGQGADGYTF
TRBV4-1	NA	TRBJ1-3	CASSQILLDGNTIYF
TRBV14	few	TRBJ1-1	CASSQGGVSEAFF
TRBV6-5	NA	TRBJ1-1	CASSRRDSIFTEAFF
TRBV5-1	NA	TRBJ1-1	CASSLYRTGHEAFF
TRBV7-3	NA	TRBJ2-2	CASSPVGGAGELFF
TRBV2	few	TRBJ2-3	CASNAILSTDTQYF
TRBV6-2/TRBV6-3	many	TRBJ2-3	CASAKGLIKDTQYF
TRBV27	many	TRBJ2-1	CASSPSWAGETYEQFF
TRBV5-1	NA	TRBJ1-4	CASSLVAGTSEKLFF
TRBV3-1	many	TRBJ1-5	CASSQTETGQPQHF
TRBV6-1	NA	TRBJ1-6	CASSEALNRNSPLHF
TRBV27	many	TRBJ2-5	CASSGRTESETQYF
TRBV12-3/TRBV12-4	NA	TRBJ1-2	CASSLLGGRYGYTF
TRBV11-2	many	TRBJ1-5	CASSLGTGGFNQPQHF
TRBV29-1	many	TRBJ2-1	CSVDINEQFF
TRBV4-3	few	TRBJ1-2	CASSQGTESIRVGSHGYTF
TRBV3-1	few	TRBJ1-5	CASSLWGNQPQHF
TRBV5-1	NA	TRBJ1-6	CASSLEGSSNSPLHF
TRBV7-9	few	TRBJ2-2	CASRRGQILSGELFF
TRBV6-2/TRBV6-3	few	TRBJ1-5	CASSQGIQPQHF
TRBV4-2	NA	TRBJ1-3	CASSQRSEGGNTIYF
TRBV7-9	many	TRBJ1-1	CASSLYSQATNTEAFF
TRBV6-2/TRBV6-3	NA	TRBJ1-1	CASTLGTGWTEAFF
TRBV10-3	many	TRBJ1-3	CAISEALGNTIYF
TRBV7-2	many	TRBJ2-1	CASNFSPSGGLNEQFF